This T cell receptor beta chain was obtained from a study of T cells of healthy individuals. TCRdb reprocessed the 5' RACE reads via MiXCR and lists one record per CDR3 protein. The repertoire holds around 79,000 distinct CDR3 sequences, with 4% to 5.5% as singletons. V was clipped by 10 bases and J by 5 bases; unmatched bases: 4. Germline lookup yields CDR1 SGHTA and CDR2 FQGNSA. There are 12 residues in the CDR3. This clonotype was detected ten times or more. V and J are TRBV7-2 and TRBJ2-2; TRBD2 aligns across 7 bases. The receptor's source is a female donor in good health. CDR3 sequence reads: CATLGGTGELFF. The CDR3 coding sequence is TGTGCCACCCTGGGGGGGACCGGGGAGCTGTTTTTT.